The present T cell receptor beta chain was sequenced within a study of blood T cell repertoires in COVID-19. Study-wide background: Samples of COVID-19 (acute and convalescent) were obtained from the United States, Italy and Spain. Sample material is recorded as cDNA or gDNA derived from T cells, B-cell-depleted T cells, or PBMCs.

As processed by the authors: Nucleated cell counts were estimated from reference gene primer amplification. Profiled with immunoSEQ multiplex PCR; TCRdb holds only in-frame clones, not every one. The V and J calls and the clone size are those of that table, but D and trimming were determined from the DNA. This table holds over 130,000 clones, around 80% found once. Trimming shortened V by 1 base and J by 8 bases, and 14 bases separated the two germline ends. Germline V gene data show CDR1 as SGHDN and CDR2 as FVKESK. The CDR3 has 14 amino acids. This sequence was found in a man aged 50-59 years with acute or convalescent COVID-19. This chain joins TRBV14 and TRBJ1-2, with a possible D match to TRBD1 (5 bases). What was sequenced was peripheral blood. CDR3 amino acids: CASSQGSRDIGYTF. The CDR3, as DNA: TGTGCCAGCAGCCAAGGCTCCAGGGATATCGGCTACACCTTC.